The 27 T cell receptor beta chains presented below share a single source sample, sequenced in a study of T cells in Graves' hyperthyroidism and ophthalmopathy. Amplification of TCR beta CDR3 regions used RNA as the template. The HTBI primer set served for first-round RT-PCR of the TCR CDR3. Each CDR3 protein gets one entry after TCRdb re-called the multiplex PCR reads with MiXCR. The data show about 200,000 distinct CDR3 sequences, around 16% seen once. The sequenced material came from blood. These receptors all come from a woman between 50 and 59 years old with Graves' hyperthyroidism.

In its sample, this clonotype was seen many times. The genes are TRBV24-1 and TRBJ1-1, with D unclear. V was pared by 4 bases and J by 1 base, with 9 bases between. The CDR3 is made up of 14 amino acids. Germline CDR1 reads KGHDR; CDR2 reads SFDVKD. The CDR3: CATSDPRGNTEAFF. The CDR3 nucleotides read TGTGCCACCAGTGACCCAAGAGGGAACACTGAAGCTTTCTTT.

This clonotype occurred a few times. This chain links TRBV29-1 with TRBJ1-2, with 7 bases fitting TRBD1. Germline V CDR1 and CDR2: SQVTM, ANQGSEA. This CDR3 is 12 amino acids long. V was clipped by 7 bases and J by 3 bases; unmatched bases: 5. As DNA, the CDR3 is TGCAGCGCAGGGGACAGAGACTATGGCTACACCTTC. Its translation: CSAGDRDYGYTF.

This clonotype was counted ten times or more. This CDR3 is CATSDLRFQDRGRQPQHF. CDR3 bases: TGTGCCACCAGTGATTTACGGTTCCAGGACAGGGGGCGTCAGCCCCAGCATTTT. The chain carries TRBV24-1 and TRBJ1-5; 11 bases align to TRBD1. The CDR3 runs to 18 residues. V gave up 1 base and J gave up 6 bases; unmatched junction bases: 10. CDR1 is KGHDR, CDR2 SFDVKD, per germline.

This clonotype was observed many times. The CDR3 coding sequence is TGTGCCAGCAGTTTTAGCGGGAAGTATGATACGCAGTATTTT. This encodes CASSFSGKYDTQYF. The chain uses TRBV28 and TRBJ2-3; TRBD2 aligns across 8 bases. This CDR3 comprises 14 residues. The germline CDR1 and CDR2 sequences are MDHEN and SYDVKM. The trim removed 3 bases at V and 6 bases at J, leaving 5 bases unmatched.

This clonotype has ten or more counts. The chain is built from TRBV6-5 and TRBJ2-7; 8 bases map to TRBD1. The length of the CDR3 is 15 residues. Trimming cost V 0 bases and J 2 bases; bases outside gene matches: 3. The germline gives CDR1 MNHEY, CDR2 SVGAGI. The CDR3 loop is CASSYSTGGAYEQYF. The CDR3 DNA follows: TGTGCCAGCAGTTACTCAACAGGGGGAGCCTACGAGCAGTACTTC.

Only a few counts were recorded for this clonotype. J is TRBJ2-2 and V is TRBV29-1; D is unresolved. V lost 7 bases to trimming and J lost 1 base, with 7 bases between them. Per germline, CDR1 SQVTM and CDR2 ANQGSEA. CDR3 size: 12 residues. The CDR3 DNA sequence: TGCAGCGCCGTGGTGAACACCGGGGAGCTGTTTTTT. It translates to CSAVVNTGELFF.

The gene calls are TRBV19 and TRBJ1-2, with D possibly TRBD1 on 5 matching bases. The CDR3 covers 13 residues. Germline CDR1 LNHDA, CDR2 SQIVND (reference sequence). The V end lost 5 bases, the J end lost 4 bases, and 11 bases lay between the germline ends. The CDR3 loop is CASSSGLGYGYTF. The CDR3 coding sequence is TGTGCCAGTAGTTCAGGGCTCGGCTATGGCTACACCTTC.

The J gene is TRBJ1-5, the V gene TRBV19; 8 bases fit TRBD1. The ends lost 6 bases at V and 6 bases at J; junction bases unmatched: 7. The CDR3 length is 14 residues. Germline values: CDR1 LNHDA, CDR2 SQIVND (reference sequence). DNA for the CDR3: TGTGCCAGTAGCGATGGACAGGGATTTCAGCCCCAGCATTTT. Encoded protein: CASSDGQGFQPQHF.

This clonotype was seen repeatedly, ten times or more. V and J are TRBV29-1 and TRBJ1-1, with D unresolved. The V end was cut by 2 bases, the J end by 0 bases, with 10 bases between. Germline CDR1 SQVTM, CDR2 ANQGSEA. This CDR3 has 14 amino acids. This CDR3 reads CSVEKGLMNTEAFF. The CDR3 DNA reads as TGCAGCGTTGAAAAAGGGCTGATGAACACTGAAGCTTTCTTT.

This chain joins TRBV20-1 and TRBJ2-1; 8 bases match TRBD2. V was pared by 6 bases and J by 4 bases, with 5 bases of the junction left unmatched. Germline CDR1 DFQATT, CDR2 SNEGSKA (reference sequence). This CDR3 spans 13 amino acids. CDR3 sequence reads: CSALTSAYNEQFF. Here the CDR3 DNA reads TGCAGTGCCCTGACTAGCGCGTACAATGAGCAGTTCTTC.

This clonotype occurred many times. The V gene is TRBV30, the J gene TRBJ2-7; unclear D gene. The CDR3 has 10 amino acids. Deletions cut 7 bases from V and 7 bases from J, with 11 bases between. Germline CDR1 reads GTSNPN; CDR2 reads SVGIG (reference sequence). CDR3 bases: TGTGCCTCGTGTGAAAGTGAGCAGTACTTC. Its protein is CASCESEQYF.

This clonotype showed up many times. V usage is TRBV28 and J usage is TRBJ1-6, with no clear D. The CDR3 contains 12 residues. Trimming shortened V by 5 bases and J by 8 bases, and 7 bases separated the two germline ends. From germline, CDR1 is MDHEN and CDR2 SYDVKM. CDR3 in amino acids: CASSMGYSPLHF. In DNA form, the CDR3 reads TGTGCCAGCAGTATGGGGTATTCACCCCTCCACTTT.

On this clonotype itself: A much larger clonotype is one base distant, so this may be a read error. J is TRBJ2-7 and V is TRBV4-2; 7 bases match TRBD1. The J call may be faulty, since TRBJ2-1 better matches the DNA end. From germline, CDR1 is LGHNA and CDR2 YNFKEQ. The CDR3 is made up of 14 amino acids. The CDR3: CASSQTGVTYEQFF. The CDR3 bases are TGTGCCAGCAGCCAAACAGGGGTTACCTACGAGCAGTTCTTC.

This rearrangement joins TRBV19 to TRBJ2-2, with D uncertain. CDR3 length equals 17 residues. CDR1 and CDR2 (germline): LNHDA, SQIVND (reference sequence). V lost 1 base to trimming and J lost 0 bases, with 12 bases between them. The CDR3 sequence is CASSIGHSGSNTGELFF. CDR3 DNA: TGTGCCAGTAGTATAGGTCACAGTGGCTCGAACACCGGGGAGCTGTTTTTT.

This clonotype occurred many times. The CDR3 reads CASSLVPGTGQETQYF. In nucleotides, the CDR3 is TGTGCCAGCAGTTTAGTTCCGGGAACGGGCCAAGAGACCCAGTACTTC. The J gene is TRBJ2-5, the V gene TRBV27, with TRBD2 as a possible D gene (5 bases). V dropped 2 bases and J dropped 1 base, with 14 bases sitting between them. The length of the CDR3 is 16 residues. The V gene's germline CDR1 is MNHEY and CDR2 SMNVEV (reference sequence).

This clonotype came up many times. This chain uses TRBV3-1 with TRBJ1-2, with TRBD1 identical over 7 bases. From germline, CDR1 is LGHDT and CDR2 YNNKEL (reference sequence). This CDR3 is built from 17 residues. Trimming cost V 0 bases and J 4 bases; bases outside gene matches: 11. CDR3 sequence reads: CASSQDPGQEIIYGYTF. DNA of the CDR3: TGTGCCAGCAGCCAAGACCCCGGACAGGAAATAATCTATGGCTACACCTTC.

This clonotype was picked up many times. CDR3 DNA sequence: TGTGCCAGCAGTGAAGTGATGAGGTTCTATGGCTACACCTTC. This encodes CASSEVMRFYGYTF. V gene TRBV6-1 combines with J gene TRBJ1-2; D ambiguous. The CDR3 runs to 14 residues. Germline assignment: CDR1 MNHNS and CDR2 SASEGT. Trimming stripped 1 base from V and 4 bases from J, with 10 bases between.

This clonotype was picked up many times. Here the CDR3 DNA reads TGTGCCAGCAGTTCACCGGGACAGGGGGCTTGGGAGCAGTACTTC. Its protein is CASSSPGQGAWEQYF. The V and J genes are TRBV28 and TRBJ2-7; 12 bases align to TRBD1. Germline assignment: CDR1 MDHEN and CDR2 SYDVKM. The V gene end was trimmed by 4 bases and the J gene end by 7 bases; junction bases not matched to a gene: 8. The CDR3 consists of 15 residues.

This clonotype showed up many times. The rearrangement links TRBV15 to TRBJ2-3; TRBD1 matches at 10 bases. There are 16 residues in the CDR3. Germline CDR1 LNHNV, CDR2 YYDKDF (reference sequence). The junction had 9 bases not matched to a gene; V was cut back by 3 bases and J by 6 bases. The CDR3 nucleotides read TGTGCCACCAGCAGTAGACAGGGGGCCTCCTCCGATACGCAGTATTTT. Translation: CATSSRQGASSDTQYF.

This clonotype was seen ten or more times. This chain uses TRBV3-1 with TRBJ1-6; D call uncertain. This CDR3 contains 12 residues. The ends were cut back, 7 bases at V and 9 bases at J, with 10 bases in the middle. CDR1 is LGHDT, CDR2 YNNKEL, per germline (reference sequence). Here the CDR3 DNA reads TGTGCCAGCAAGTTCTCTGGTTCACCCCTCCACTTT. Its protein is CASKFSGSPLHF.

This clonotype was seen ten or more times. The chain carries TRBV27 and TRBJ2-1; 10 bases agree with TRBD2. Germline lookup yields CDR1 MNHEY and CDR2 SMNVEV (reference sequence). This CDR3 is 16 amino acids long. J gave up 5 bases and V 1 base, and 5 bases lay outside the gene matches. The CDR3 nucleotides are TGTGCCAGCAGTTTATTTGCTAGCGGGAGCCACAATGAGCAGTTCTTC. It encodes CASSLFASGSHNEQFF.

This clonotype was seen many times. The chain recombines TRBV11-2 with TRBJ2-3; tentatively, D is TRBD2 (6 bases). Germline V CDR1 and CDR2: SGHAT, FQNNGV. The CDR3 has 16 residues. V lost 0 bases to trimming and J lost 6 bases, with 16 bases between them. CDR3 DNA: TGTGCCAGCAGCTTAGATAACGGAGGGGAACGCGATACGCAGTATTTT. The encoded protein is CASSLDNGGERDTQYF.

The J gene is TRBJ2-2, the V gene TRBV30, with 9 bases matching TRBD2. V shed 0 bases, J shed 7 bases, and the junction held 9 bases outside the gene matches. This CDR3 has 16 residues. The germline V gene has CDR1 GTSNPN and CDR2 SVGIG (reference sequence). The CDR3: CAWSVVSGRSGGELFF. DNA of the CDR3: TGTGCCTGGAGTGTGGTTAGCGGGAGATCTGGCGGGGAGCTGTTTTTT.

This clonotype was detected a few times. The J gene is TRBJ2-5, the V gene TRBV7-2; D gene unclear. Germline-derived CDR1 and CDR2 are SGHTA and FQGNSA. The CDR3 covers 14 residues. V lost 4 bases to trimming and J lost 2 bases, with 11 bases between them. The CDR3 DNA reads as TGTGCCAGCAGCTGGGCTAACGCACAAGAGACCCAGTACTTC. Translating it yields CASSWANAQETQYF.

This clonotype has ten or more counts. V is TRBV10-3 and J is TRBJ2-7, with 10 positions matching TRBD1. Germline trimming cut 1 base from V and 2 bases from J; bases unmatched to any gene: 2. This CDR3 has 15 residues. The germline CDR1 and CDR2 sequences are ENHRY and SYGVKD. CDR3 protein: CAISEYGQGAYEQYF. DNA for the CDR3: TGTGCCATCAGTGAGTATGGACAGGGGGCCTACGAGCAGTACTTC.

The chain uses TRBV28 and TRBJ2-6, with 7 bases aligning to TRBD1. The CDR3 loop spans 16 amino acids. The V gene's germline CDR1 is MDHEN and CDR2 SYDVKM. V lost 4 bases and J lost 2; bases outside the gene matches: 5. DNA for the CDR3: TGTGCCAGCAGTTGGGTGACAGGGCCTGGGGCCAACGTCCTGACTTTC. Protein: CASSWVTGPGANVLTF.

With regard to this clonotype: This may be a read error: a much more frequent sequence differs by one nucleotide. The chain carries TRBV20-1 and TRBJ2-3, with D unresolved. This CDR3 spans 13 amino acids. The germline V gene encodes CDR1 DFQATT and CDR2 SNEGSKA (reference sequence). The CDR3 DNA sequence: TGCAGTGCTAGAGATGGTTACACAGATATGCAGTATTTT. Translating gives CSARDGYTDMQYF.